A selection of T cell receptor beta chains follows, all from one sample in a study of cytomegalovirus exposure and HLA in healthy donors. TCRdb's table, derived via immunoSEQ multiplex PCR, lists solely in-frame clones and lacks some. This table has over 150,000 clones, approximately 84% appearing once. Sequencing used PBMCs. The origin of the receptors is a man aged 30-40 years in good health and CMV-seropositive. CDR3s include the opening cysteine and the closing phenylalanine or tryptophan. The D gene is left open where the match is weak. Rows may omit the clone size; those that give it use once, few, many or a size class.

TRBV4-2	-	TRBJ2-1	TRBD2	18	CASSQDQGTSGRVNEQFF	TGTGCCAGCAGCCAAGATCAAGGGACTAGCGGGAGGGTGAATGAGCAGTTCTTC
TRBV21-1	-	TRBJ1-1	-	19	CASSRNCRDRGFLNTEAFF	TGTGCCAGCAGCAGAAACTGCCGGGACAGGGGGTTTCTGAACACTGAAGCTTTCTTT
TRBV6-1	-	TRBJ1-5	-	10	CASDNCTQHF	TGTGCCAGCGACAATTGCACCCAGCATTTT
TRBV23-1	-	TRBJ2-6	-	20	CASEQGPRAKVCSGANVLTF	TGCGCCAGCGAACAAGGCCCGAGGGCCAAGGTTTGTTCTGGGGCCAACGTCCTGACTTTC
TRBV27	-	TRBJ2-7	-	15	CASSPVVSSALEQYF	TGTGCCAGCAGTCCTGTGGTTAGCAGTGCCCTCGAGCAGTACTTC
TRBV5-1	-	TRBJ2-3	TRBD2	14	CASSFTREGDTQYF	TGCGCCAGCAGCTTCACTCGGGAGGGAGATACGCAGTATTTT
TRBV9	-	TRBJ2-1	TRBD2	16	CASSLTRGGIYNEQFF	TGTGCCAGCAGCCTAACTCGGGGGGGTATCTACAATGAGCAGTTCTTC
TRBV12-5	-	TRBJ2-7	-	14	CASGQSSAYYEQYF	TGTGCTAGTGGTCAATCCTCTGCGTACTACGAGCAGTACTTC
TRBV10-3	-	TRBJ1-2	-	12	CAIRAGYYGYTF	TGTGCCATCAGGGCAGGCTACTATGGCTACACCTTC
TRBV5-4	-	TRBJ2-1	-	16	CASSLPFLGEVNEQFF	TGTGCCAGCAGCTTGCCATTCCTCGGGGAGGTGAATGAGCAGTTCTTC
TRBV6-1	-	TRBJ1-2	TRBD1	15	CASSEPPTGGLGYTF	TGTGCCAGCAGTGAACCCCCGACAGGGGGCCTTGGCTACACCTTC
TRBV5-4	-	TRBJ2-2	-	13	CASSVQNTGELFF	TGTGCCAGCAGCGTTCAGAACACCGGGGAGCTGTTTTTT
TRBV4-2	-	TRBJ1-6	TRBD1	17	CASSQVTGGVGSSPLHF	TGTGCCAGCAGCCAAGTAACAGGGGGAGTGGGTTCTTCACCCCTCCACTTT
TRBV11-3	-	TRBJ1-5	-	20	CASSLDGRTAKNYSNQPQHF	TGTGCCAGCAGCTTAGATGGCCGGACAGCGAAGAATTATAGCAATCAGCCCCAGCATTTT
TRBV7-2	-	TRBJ2-3	-	16	CASSLAFSGYTDTQYF	TGTGCCAGCAGCTTAGCATTTAGCGGTTACACAGATACGCAGTATTTT
TRBV7-3	-	TRBJ2-3	-	17	CASSPAGTGIGTDTQYF	TGTGCCAGCAGCCCCGCAGGGACTGGTATCGGGACAGATACGCAGTATTTT
TRBV7-2	-	TRBJ2-4	TRBD2	16	CASSEPGGWGKNIQYF	TGTGCCAGCAGCGAGCCGGGAGGGTGGGGCAAAAACATTCAGTACTTC
TRBV5-1	-	TRBJ2-1	TRBD2	14	CASSWLAGDNEQFF	TGCGCCAGCAGCTGGCTAGCGGGAGACAATGAGCAGTTCTTC
TRBV7-2	-	TRBJ1-1	-	15	CASSLAQGLGTEAFF	TGTGCCAGCAGCTTAGCCCAGGGTTTAGGAACTGAAGCTTTCTTT
TRBV4-1	-	TRBJ1-4	-	16	CASSQDLGRASEKLFF	TGCGCCAGCAGCCAAGATCTGGGCAGGGCGTCTGAAAAACTGTTTTTT
TRBV20-1	-	TRBJ2-3	-	11	CSASRSTTQYF	TGCAGTGCTAGCCGGTCTACTACGCAGTATTTT
TRBV6-6	-	TRBJ2-2	TRBD2	16	CALSDYSGARTGELFF	TGTGCCCTCTCCGACTATAGCGGGGCACGCACCGGGGAGCTGTTTTTT
TRBV18	-	TRBJ2-5	-	13	CASSPGLGETQYF	TGTGCCAGCTCGCCGGGATTGGGGGAGACCCAGTACTTC
TRBV7-9	-	TRBJ2-1	TRBD2	16	CSSSSRLAGEEGEQFF	TGTTCCAGCAGCTCCCGACTAGCGGGAGAGGAGGGTGAGCAGTTCTTC
TRBV11-3	-	TRBJ2-3	-	14	CASSPLATTDTQYF	TGTGCCAGCAGCCCTCTTGCGACTACAGATACGCAGTATTTT
TRBV6-6	-	TRBJ2-3	-	14	CASRAGTNTDTQYF	TGTGCCAGCAGGGCGGGAACTAACACAGATACGCAGTATTTT
TRBV10-3	-	TRBJ1-1	-	13	CAISESGEAGAFF	TGTGCCATCAGTGAGTCGGGGGAGGCAGGAGCTTTCTTT
TRBV6-5	-	TRBJ1-2	TRBD1	15	CASSYGTGTFTSYTF	TGTGCCAGCAGTTACGGGACAGGCACGTTCACGAGCTACACCTTC
TRBV6-1	-	TRBJ2-7	-	15	CASSEGWGARDEQYF	TGTGCCAGCAGTGAAGGTTGGGGAGCAAGGGACGAGCAGTACTTC
TRBV7-9	once	TRBJ2-5	TRBD2	17	CASSLGGAGVEQETQYF	TGTGCCAGCAGCTTAGGTGGAGCGGGAGTGGAACAAGAGACCCAGTACTTC
TRBV4-3	-	TRBJ2-7	-	14	CASSRDTRTQAQYF	TGCGCCAGCAGCCGGGACACCCGTACCCAAGCGCAGTACTTC
TRBV7-2	-	TRBJ2-5	-	14	CASSLQRSQETQYF	TGTGCCAGCAGCTTACAGCGGAGTCAAGAGACCCAGTACTTC
TRBV29-1	-	TRBJ1-6	TRBD1	12	CSVKQGNSPLHF	TGCAGCGTTAAACAGGGGAATTCACCCCTCCACTTT
TRBV4-1	few	TRBJ2-7	-	14	CASSQVPGPREQYF	TGCGCCAGCAGCCAAGTACCAGGGCCCCGGGAGCAGTACTTC
TRBV19	-	TRBJ1-1	-	14	CASSIGRDHTEAFF	TGTGCCAGTAGTATTGGCAGGGATCACACTGAAGCTTTCTTT
TRBV21-1	-	TRBJ2-1	-	17	CASSKQPPALPGNEQFF	TGTGCCAGCAGCAAGCAGCCCCCCGCCCTCCCGGGCAATGAGCAGTTCTTC
TRBV19	-	TRBJ1-4	TRBD1	16	CASSIQGAGTNEKLFF	TGTGCCAGTAGTATTCAGGGGGCTGGTACTAATGAAAAACTGTTTTTT
TRBV13	-	TRBJ1-2	-	14	CASSYGTTENGYTF	TGTGCCAGCAGCTACGGGACAACTGAAAATGGCTACACCTTC
TRBV4-1	few	TRBJ1-1	-	13	CASSLGLPNEAFF	TGCGCCAGCAGCCTGGGACTACCAAATGAAGCTTTCTTT
TRBV15	once	TRBJ1-1	-	15	CATSRAGTVFDEAFF	TGTGCCACCAGCAGAGCAGGAACAGTTTTCGATGAAGCTTTCTTT
TRBV21-1	once	TRBJ2-3	-	16	CASSKLSGSFTDTQYF	TGTGCCAGCAGCAAACTCAGCGGGTCCTTCACAGATACGCAGTATTTT
TRBV10-3	-	TRBJ2-7	-	15	CAISDDGSDSYEQYF	TGTGCCATCAGCGATGATGGGAGCGACTCCTACGAGCAGTACTTC
TRBV7-9	-	TRBJ1-2	TRBD1	15	CSSSLGQVVNYGYTF	TGTTCCAGCAGCTTAGGACAGGTGGTTAACTATGGCTACACCTTC
TRBV4-1	-	TRBJ1-1	TRBD1	14	CASSMGQGVAEAFF	TGCGCCAGCAGCATGGGACAGGGAGTAGCCGAAGCTTTCTTT
TRBV7-3	-	TRBJ2-7	TRBD1	16	CASSLQASGTGDEQYF	TGTGCCAGCAGCTTACAAGCTTCCGGGACAGGGGACGAGCAGTACTTC
TRBV7-3	-	TRBJ2-1	-	14	CASSPGGTRNEQFF	TGTGCCAGCAGCCCGGGTGGCACCCGGAATGAGCAGTTCTTC
TRBV18	few	TRBJ1-5	-	13	CASSPLRNQPQHF	TGTGCCAGCTCACCCCTTCGGAATCAGCCCCAGCATTTT
TRBV5-8	-	TRBJ1-2	-	13	CASSFGGNYGYTF	TGTGCCAGCAGCTTTGGAGGAAACTATGGCTACACCTTC
TRBV19	-	TRBJ1-2	TRBD1	15	CASSITGVDRGSGTF	TGTGCCAGTAGTATAACAGGGGTAGACAGGGGAAGCGGCACCTTC
TRBV5-1	once	TRBJ2-7	TRBD2	14	CASSLISGSYEQYF	TGCGCCAGCAGCTTGATTAGCGGGAGCTACGAGCAGTACTTC
TRBV7-7	-	TRBJ2-5	TRBD1	14	CASSLGTVQETQYF	TGTGCTAGCAGCTTAGGGACAGTACAAGAGACCCAGTACTTC
TRBV5-1	-	TRBJ1-3	-	16	CASSTQPGHNGNTIYF	TGCGCCAGCAGCACCCAACCGGGACATAATGGAAACACCATATATTTT
TRBV11-2	-	TRBJ2-6	-	18	CASSLEVLFSSGANVLTF	TGTGCCAGCAGCTTAGAGGTGTTATTCAGCTCTGGGGCCAACGTCCTGACTTTC
TRBV4-3	-	TRBJ2-2	TRBD2	17	CASSQDRPAGGTGELFF	TGCGCCAGCAGCCAAGATCGCCCAGCGGGAGGGACCGGGGAGCTGTTTTTT
TRBV5-4	-	TRBJ2-1	-	13	CASSVRDYNEQFF	TGTGCCAGCAGCGTCCGGGACTACAATGAGCAGTTCTTC
TRBV10-3	-	TRBJ2-1	TRBD1	15	CAISIQGAGYNEQFF	TGTGCCATCAGCATACAGGGGGCCGGCTACAATGAGCAGTTCTTC
TRBV27	-	TRBJ1-2	TRBD1	16	CASSLSKGTGVVGYTF	TGTGCCAGCAGTTTATCGAAGGGGACAGGGGTTGTTGGCTACACCTTC
TRBV29-1	-	TRBJ1-2	-	12	CSVGGGTYGYTF	TGCAGCGTTGGGGGAGGGACCTATGGCTACACCTTC
TRBV7-6	-	TRBJ2-3	TRBD2	15	CASRQTSGGGDTQYF	TGTGCCAGCAGGCAAACTAGCGGGGGGGGAGATACGCAGTATTTT